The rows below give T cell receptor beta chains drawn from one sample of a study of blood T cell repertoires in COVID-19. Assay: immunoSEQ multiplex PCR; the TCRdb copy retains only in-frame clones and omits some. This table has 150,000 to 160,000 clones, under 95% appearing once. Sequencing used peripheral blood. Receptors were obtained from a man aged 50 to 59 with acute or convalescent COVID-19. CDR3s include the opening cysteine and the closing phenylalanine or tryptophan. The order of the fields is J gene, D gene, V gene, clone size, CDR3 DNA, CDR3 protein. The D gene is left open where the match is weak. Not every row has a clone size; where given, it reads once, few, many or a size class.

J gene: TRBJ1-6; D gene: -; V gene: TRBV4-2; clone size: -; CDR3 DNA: TGTGCCAGCCTAAAAAGCCGACCGGGGTCCCTCTATAATTCACCCCTCCACTTT; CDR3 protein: CASLKSRPGSLYNSPLHF
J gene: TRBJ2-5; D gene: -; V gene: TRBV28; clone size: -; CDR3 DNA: TGTGCCAGCAGAACCGTCCGGGAGACCCAGTACTTC; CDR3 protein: CASRTVRETQYF
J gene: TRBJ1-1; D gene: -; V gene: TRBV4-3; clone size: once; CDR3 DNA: TGCGCCAGCAGCCCCAACCGGGACATCCACACTGAAGCTTTCTTT; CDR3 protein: CASSPNRDIHTEAFF
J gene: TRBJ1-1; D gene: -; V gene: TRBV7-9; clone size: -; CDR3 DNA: TGTGCCAGCAGCTTAATGGCCGGGCAGGGCAGCACTGAAGCTTTCTTT; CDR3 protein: CASSLMAGQGSTEAFF
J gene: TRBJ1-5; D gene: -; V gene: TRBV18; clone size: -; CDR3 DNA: TGTGCCAGCTCACCCACAGGGAATCAGCCCCAGCATTTT; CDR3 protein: CASSPTGNQPQHF
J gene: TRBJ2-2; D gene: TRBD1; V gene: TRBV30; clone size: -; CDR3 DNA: TGTGCCTGGAGTCCTCCGGACAGGAGCACCGGGGAGCTGTTTTTT; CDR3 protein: CAWSPPDRSTGELFF
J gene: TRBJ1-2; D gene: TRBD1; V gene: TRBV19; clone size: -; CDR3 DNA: TGTGCCAGTAGCCGGACAGGGGGAGGTAAAGGCTACACCTTC; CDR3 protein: CASSRTGGGKGYTF
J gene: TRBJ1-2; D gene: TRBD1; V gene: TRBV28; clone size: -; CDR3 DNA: TGTGCCAGCAGTCGGGACAGGGGGCGCTCCTATGGCTACACCTTC; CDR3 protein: CASSRDRGRSYGYTF
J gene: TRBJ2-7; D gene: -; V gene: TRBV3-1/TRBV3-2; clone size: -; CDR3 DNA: TGTGCCAGCAGGCTCTCGACAAACTCCTACGAGCAGTACTTC; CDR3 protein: CASRLSTNSYEQYF
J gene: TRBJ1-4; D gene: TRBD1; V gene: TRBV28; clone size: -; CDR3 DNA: TGTGCCAGCAGTTCCCCCGGGACAGGGACACCTGAAAAACTGTTTTTT; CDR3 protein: CASSSPGTGTPEKLFF
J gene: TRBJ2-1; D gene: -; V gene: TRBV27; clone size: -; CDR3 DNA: TGTGCCAGCAGTTTCCGACTAGTCAGCTCCTACAATGAGCAGTTCTTC; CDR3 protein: CASSFRLVSSYNEQFF
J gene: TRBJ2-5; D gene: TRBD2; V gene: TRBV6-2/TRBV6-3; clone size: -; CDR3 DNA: TGTGCCAGCAGTTCGGCAAGCGGGGGATTTCCAGGGGAGACCCAGTACTTC; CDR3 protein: CASSSASGGFPGETQYF
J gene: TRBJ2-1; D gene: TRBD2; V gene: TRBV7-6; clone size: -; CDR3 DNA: TGTGCCAGCAGCTTAACCCCCCCGGGGGGGCGATCCCTACCTGAGCAGTTCTTC; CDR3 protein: CASSLTPPGGRSLPEQFF
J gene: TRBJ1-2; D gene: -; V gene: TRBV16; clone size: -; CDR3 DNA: TGTGCCAGCAGCCAATTTCCCGGTTCTGAAGGCTACACCTTC; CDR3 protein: CASSQFPGSEGYTF
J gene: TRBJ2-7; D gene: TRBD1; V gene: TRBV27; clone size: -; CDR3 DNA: TGTGCCAGCAGTTTAGGGACAGGGCGATCCTACGAGCAGTACTTC; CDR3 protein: CASSLGTGRSYEQYF
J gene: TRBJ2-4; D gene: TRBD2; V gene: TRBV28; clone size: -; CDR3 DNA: TGTGCCAGCAGTTTCCCGACTAGCGGGATTCAAAAAAACATTCAGTACTTC; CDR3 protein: CASSFPTSGIQKNIQYF
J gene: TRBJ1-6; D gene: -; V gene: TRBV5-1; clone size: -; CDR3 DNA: TGCGCCAGCAGCTTGTTCCCAGGGGATAATAATTCACCCCTCCACTTT; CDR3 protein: CASSLFPGDNNSPLHF
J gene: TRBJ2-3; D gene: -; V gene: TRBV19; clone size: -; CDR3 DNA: TGTGCCAGTAGTGCGGGGCAGGCGCAGTATTTT; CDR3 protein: CASSAGQAQYF
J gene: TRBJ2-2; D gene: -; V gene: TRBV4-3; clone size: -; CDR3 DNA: TGCGCCAGCAGCCAAGAGGGTCCGGGTAGGAGCAACACCGGGGAGCTGTTTTTT; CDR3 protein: CASSQEGPGRSNTGELFF
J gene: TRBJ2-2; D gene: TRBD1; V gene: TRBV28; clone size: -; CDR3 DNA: TGTGCCAGCAGCAACAGGGGTGCCGGGGAGCTGTTTTTT; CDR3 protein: CASSNRGAGELFF
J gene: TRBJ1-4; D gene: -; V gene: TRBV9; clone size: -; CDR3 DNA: TGTGCCAGCAGCGTAGGAACAACAACTAATGAAAAACTGTTTTTT; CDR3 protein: CASSVGTTTNEKLFF
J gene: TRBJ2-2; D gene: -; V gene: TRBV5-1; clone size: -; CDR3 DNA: TGCGCCAGCAGCTTGGGGACAAAAGCGAACACCGGGGAGCTGTTTTTT; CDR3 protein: CASSLGTKANTGELFF
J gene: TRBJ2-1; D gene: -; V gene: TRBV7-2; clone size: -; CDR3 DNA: TGTGCCAGCAGCCCGGGGGGCAGGGGGCGGGTGTGGTTCTTC; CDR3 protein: CASSPGGRGRVWFF
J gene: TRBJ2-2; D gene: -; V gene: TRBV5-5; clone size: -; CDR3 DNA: TGTGCCAGCAGCCGGAACACCGGGGAGCTGTTTTTT; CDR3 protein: CASSRNTGELFF
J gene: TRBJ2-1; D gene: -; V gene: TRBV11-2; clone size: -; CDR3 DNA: TGTGCCAGCAGCTTAGGCGGACAGCGCGATGTTTACAATGAGCAGTTCTTC; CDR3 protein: CASSLGGQRDVYNEQFF
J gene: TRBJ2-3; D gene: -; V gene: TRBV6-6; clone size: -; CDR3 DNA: TGTGCCAGCAGTTACCCTCCCCAAGCTGTGCATACGCAGTATTTT; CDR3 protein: CASSYPPQAVHTQYF
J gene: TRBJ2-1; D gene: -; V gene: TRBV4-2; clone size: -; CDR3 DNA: TGTGCCAGCAGCCAACAATCCGGGATTCCCTACAATGAGCAGTTCTTC; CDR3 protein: CASSQQSGIPYNEQFF
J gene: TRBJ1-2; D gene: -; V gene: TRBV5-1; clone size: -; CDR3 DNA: TGCGCCAGCACGTATGGGGCAGGGGCGAATAACTATGGCTACACCTTC; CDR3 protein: CASTYGAGANNYGYTF